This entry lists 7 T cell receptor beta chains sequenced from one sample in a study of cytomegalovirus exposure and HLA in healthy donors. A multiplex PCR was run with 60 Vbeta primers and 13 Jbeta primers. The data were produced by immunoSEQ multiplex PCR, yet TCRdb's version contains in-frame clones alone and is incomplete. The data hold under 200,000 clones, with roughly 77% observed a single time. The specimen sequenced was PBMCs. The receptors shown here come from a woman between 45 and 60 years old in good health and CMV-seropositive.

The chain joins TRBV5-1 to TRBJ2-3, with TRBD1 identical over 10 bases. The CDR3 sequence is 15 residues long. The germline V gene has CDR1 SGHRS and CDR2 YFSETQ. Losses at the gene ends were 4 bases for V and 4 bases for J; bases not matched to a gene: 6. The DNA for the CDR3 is TGCGCCAGCAGCCCGGGACAGGGGATCGCAGATACGCAGTATTTT. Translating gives CASSPGQGIADTQYF. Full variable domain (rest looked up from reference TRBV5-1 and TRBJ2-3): KAGVTQTPRYLIKTRGQQVTLSCSPISGHRSVSWYQQTPGQGLQFLFEYFSETQRNKGNFPGRFSGRQFSNSRSEMNVSTLELGDSALYLCASSPGQGIADTQYFGPGTRLTVL.

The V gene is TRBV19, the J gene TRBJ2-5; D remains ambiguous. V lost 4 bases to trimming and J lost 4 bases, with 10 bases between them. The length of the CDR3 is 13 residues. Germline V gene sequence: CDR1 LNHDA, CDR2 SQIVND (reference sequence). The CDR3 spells CASSTLSGETQYF. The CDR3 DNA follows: TGTGCCAGTAGTACGCTATCAGGAGAGACCCAGTACTTC.

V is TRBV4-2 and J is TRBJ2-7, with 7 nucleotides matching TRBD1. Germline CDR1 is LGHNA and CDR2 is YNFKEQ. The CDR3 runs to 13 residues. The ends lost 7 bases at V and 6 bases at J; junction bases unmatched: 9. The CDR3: CASNRQGSGEQYF. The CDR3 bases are TGTGCCAGCAACCGACAGGGTTCGGGCGAGCAGTACTTC.

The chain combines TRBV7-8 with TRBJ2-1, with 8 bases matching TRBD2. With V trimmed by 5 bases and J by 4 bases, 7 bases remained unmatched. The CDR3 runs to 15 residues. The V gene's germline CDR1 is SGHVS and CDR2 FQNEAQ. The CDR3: CASSPSSGLYNEQFF. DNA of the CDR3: TGTGCCAGCAGCCCCTCTAGCGGGTTGTACAATGAGCAGTTCTTC.

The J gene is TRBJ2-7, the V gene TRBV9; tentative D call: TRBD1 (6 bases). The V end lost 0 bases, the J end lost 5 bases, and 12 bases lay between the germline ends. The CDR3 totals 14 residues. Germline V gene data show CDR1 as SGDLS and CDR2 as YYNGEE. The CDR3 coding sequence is TGTGCCAGCAGCGTAGGGACAGTTGGCCACGAGCAGTACTTC. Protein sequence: CASSVGTVGHEQYF.

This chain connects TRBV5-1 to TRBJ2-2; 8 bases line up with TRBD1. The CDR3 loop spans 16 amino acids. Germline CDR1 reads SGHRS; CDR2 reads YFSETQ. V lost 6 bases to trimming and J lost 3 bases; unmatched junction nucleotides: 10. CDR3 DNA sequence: TGCGCCAGCACCCTATTGGGGACAGGTCACACCGGGGAGCTGTTTTTT. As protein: CASTLLGTGHTGELFF.

The chain's CDR3 is CASSLGTGAQSTDTQYF. The DNA of the CDR3 is TGCGCCAGCAGCTTGGGGACAGGGGCCCAGAGCACAGATACGCAGTATTTT. This chain connects TRBV5-1 to TRBJ2-3, with 9 bases matching TRBD1. Germline loops: CDR1 SGHRS, CDR2 YFSETQ. The CDR3 runs 17 residues. V dropped 0 bases and J dropped 0; count of bases not matched to a gene: 5.